Shown below are 27 T cell receptor beta chains from a single sample sequenced in a study of T cells in Graves' hyperthyroidism and ophthalmopathy. Regions amplified from RNA transcripts were the TCR beta CDR3 regions. First-round RT-PCR with HTBI primers amplified the TCR CDR3 region. TCRdb ran MiXCR on the multiplex PCR reads and lists one entry per CDR3 protein. The sample holds 400,000 or so distinct CDR3 sequences; roughly 15% are singletons and the top ten take roughly 21%. The sample comprised blood. These receptors were collected from a woman aged 30 to 39 with Graves' ophthalmopathy.

Ten or more counts support this clonotype. This sequence joins TRBV10-2 and TRBJ1-1; no reliable D call. CDR3 length equals 13 residues. CDR1 and CDR2 from the germline V gene are WSHSY and SAAADI. V was clipped by 4 bases and J by 5 bases, with 11 bases between them. The chain's CDR3 is CASSAGFTTEAFF. Written as DNA, the CDR3 is TGCGCCAGCAGTGCGGGGTTTACGACTGAAGCTTTCTTT.

This clonotype was seen only a few times. The chain carries TRBV25-1 and TRBJ1-2, with a possible D match to TRBD1 (6 bases). The germline V gene has CDR1 MGHDK and CDR2 SYGVNS. CDR3 size: 17 residues. V was cut by 2 bases and J by 5 bases, with 21 bases left in between. CDR3 protein: CASSEHRYDRPPYGYTF. The CDR3 DNA reads as TGTGCCAGCAGTGAACACCGATACGACAGGCCCCCATATGGCTACACCTTC.

This clonotype was found many times. The chain uses TRBV12-3 or TRBV12-4 and TRBJ1-1; TRBD1 matches 9 bases. V lost 6 bases, J lost 5 bases, and 10 bases stayed unmatched. This CDR3 has 15 amino acids. CDR3 DNA: TGTGCCAGCAGCCATCAACAGGGGGCGAGAACTGAAGCTTTCTTT. Amino acids: CASSHQQGARTEAFF.

J is TRBJ2-5 and V is TRBV9, with TRBD2 matching 9 bases. In germline, CDR1 is SGDLS, CDR2 YYNGEE. The CDR3 has 16 residues. Trimming at V came to 4 bases and at J to 5 bases, leaving 12 bases not matched to a gene. CDR3 protein: CASSRGGGGGLETQYF. The CDR3 region has the DNA TGTGCCAGCAGCCGCGGGGGGGGGGGCGGCTTGGAGACCCAGTACTTC.

This clonotype came up many times. This chain joins TRBV24-1 and TRBJ2-7; the D gene is possibly TRBD2 (5 bases). Trimming left V 6 bases short and J 6 bases short, with 8 bases between. The germline V gene encodes CDR1 KGHDR and CDR2 SFDVKD. The CDR3 is 11 residues long. The CDR3 DNA is TGTGCCACCAGTAACCGGGGCGAGCAGTACTTC. This translates into CATSNRGEQYF.

Ten or more counts support this clonotype. The V and J genes are TRBV2 and TRBJ2-7; D might be TRBD1 (6 bases). CDR3 size: 13 residues. V lost 6 bases to trimming and J lost 4 bases, with 13 bases between them. The V gene's germline CDR1 is SNHLY and CDR2 FYNNEI. In DNA, the CDR3 is TGTGCCAGCAGCAAAGAGACAGGTTACGAGCAGTACTTC. It specifies CASSKETGYEQYF.

The sample holds many counts of this clonotype. The chain has TRBV10-1 and TRBJ1-2; TRBD1 matches at 7 bases. Germline V gene lookup returns CDR1 WNHNN and CDR2 SYGVQD (reference sequence). This CDR3 region has 13 residues. V was clipped by 5 bases and J by 5 bases; unmatched bases: 5. Written as DNA, the CDR3 is TGCGCCAGCAGTTCACAGGGGACATATGGCTACACCTTC. This sequence encodes CASSSQGTYGYTF.

The genes are TRBV7-3 and TRBJ2-1, with 10 bases aligning to TRBD2. The CDR3 contains 16 residues. Germline CDR1 SGHTA, CDR2 FQGTGA. The junction had 6 bases not matched to a gene; V was cut back by 0 bases and J by 7 bases. The CDR3 sequence: CASSLTSGGPRNEQFF. Here the CDR3 DNA reads TGTGCCAGCAGCTTAACTAGCGGGGGGCCCAGGAATGAGCAGTTCTTC.

This clonotype was seen repeatedly, ten times or more. The J gene is TRBJ2-7, the V gene TRBV2; 11 nucleotides line up with TRBD2. Per the germline V gene, CDR1 is SNHLY and CDR2 is FYNNEI. V shed 6 bases and J 4 bases; nucleotides not matched to a gene: 17. The CDR3 is 18 residues long. The CDR3: CASRYPSPSGGIWYEQYF. CDR3 DNA sequence: TGTGCCAGCAGATACCCCTCCCCTAGCGGGGGGATTTGGTACGAGCAGTACTTC. The whole variable domain, filled in from reference TRBV2 and TRBJ2-7, reads EPEVTQTPSHQVTQMGQEVILRCVPISNHLYFYWYRQILGQKVEFLVSFYNNEISEKSEIFDDQFSVERPDGSNFTLKIRSTKLEDSAMYFCASRYPSPSGGIWYEQYFGPGTRLTVT.

This clonotype was picked up many times. This sequence joins TRBV20-1 and TRBJ2-1, with TRBD1 matching over 8 bases. CDR3 length equals 13 residues. V gave up 6 bases and J gave up 5 bases; unmatched junction bases: 6. Per germline, CDR1 DFQATT and CDR2 SNEGSKA (reference sequence). In DNA form, the CDR3 reads TGCAGTGCACCGGACAGGGCTAACAATGAGCAGTTCTTC. It encodes CSAPDRANNEQFF.

The sample holds many counts of this clonotype. The chain carries TRBV5-1 and TRBJ1-1, with D possibly being TRBD1 (6 bases). Germline assignment: CDR1 SGHRS and CDR2 YFSETQ. CDR3 length: 15 residues. Trimming removed 3 bases from V and 3 bases from J, with 15 bases in between. The CDR3 region is CASSSKADSYTEAFF. CDR3 bases: TGCGCCAGCAGCTCCAAAGCGGACAGCTACACTGAAGCTTTCTTT.

This clonotype came up many times. The chain has TRBV5-1 and TRBJ2-3, with D perhaps TRBD1 (6 bases). The germline gives CDR1 SGHRS, CDR2 YFSETQ. V lost 3 bases and J lost 2, with 10 bases in between. The CDR3 sequence is 14 residues long. The CDR3 DNA sequence: TGCGCCAGCAGCTACGACAGGCCCACAGATACGCAGTATTTT. This codes for CASSYDRPTDTQYF.

In its sample, this clonotype was seen many times. The chain joins TRBV10-3 to TRBJ1-1; D is unresolved. The germline V gene has CDR1 ENHRY and CDR2 SYGVKD. The CDR3 covers 14 residues. V lost 6 bases to trimming and J lost 7 bases, with 18 bases between them. Here the CDR3 reads CAISPSGTPLEAFF. The CDR3 bases are TGTGCCATCAGCCCTTCGGGAACACCACTTGAAGCTTTCTTT.

The rearrangement joins TRBV30 to TRBJ2-5; 8 bases are shared with TRBD1. CDR1 is GTSNPN, CDR2 SVGIG, per germline (reference sequence). Trimming at V came to 8 bases and at J to 5 bases, leaving 10 bases not matched to a gene. CDR3 length equals 13 residues. The CDR3 protein is CASTRGPGETQYF. The CDR3 DNA reads TGTGCCAGCACCAGGGGGCCGGGGGAGACCCAGTACTTC.

This clonotype was counted many times. The chain uses TRBV6-6 and TRBJ2-2; D is uncertain. This CDR3 is built from 16 residues. Germline assignment: CDR1 MNHNY and CDR2 SVGAGI (reference sequence). Trimming cost V 0 bases and J 7 bases, with 15 bases left between them. As DNA, the CDR3 is TGTGCCAGCAGTTACTCTTTCGCCGGTCGGCTCGGGGAGCTGTTTTTT. Encoded protein: CASSYSFAGRLGELFF.

The sample holds many counts of this clonotype. The V gene is TRBV11-3, the J gene TRBJ2-1; TRBD2 agrees at 7 bases. V dropped 5 bases and J dropped 10; count of bases not matched to a gene: 14. Germline V gives CDR1 SGHNT, CDR2 YENEEA. This CDR3 comprises 15 residues. DNA for the CDR3: TGTGCCAGCAGCCCCACCCCCGGGGGGTTAGGCGAGCAGTTCTTC. Protein: CASSPTPGGLGEQFF.

This clonotype was recorded at least ten times. The rearrangement links TRBV6-2 or TRBV6-3 to TRBJ1-2; tentatively, D is TRBD1 (5 bases). Germline CDR1 is MNHEY and CDR2 is SVGEGT. The CDR3 consists of 12 residues. V lost 2 bases to trimming and J lost 6 bases, with 7 bases between them. In DNA, the CDR3 is TGTGCCAGCAGTTACGAGGGGAATGGCTACACCTTC. Translation gives CASSYEGNGYTF.

This clonotype was observed many times. This chain uses TRBV6-1 with TRBJ2-7; TRBD2 matches at 10 bases. The V gene's germline CDR1 is MNHNS and CDR2 SASEGT. V lost 7 bases, J lost 0 bases, and 3 bases stayed unmatched. The CDR3 consists of 14 residues. The chain's CDR3 is CASTSGGDSYEQYF. The CDR3 nucleotides read TGTGCCAGCACTAGCGGGGGCGACTCCTACGAGCAGTACTTC.

Points on this clonotype: A much larger clonotype is one base distant, so this may be a read error. Here the CDR3 DNA reads TGTGCCGGCAGTTCAAAGAACTACAATGAGCAGTTCTTC. It translates to CAGSSKNYNEQFF. V is TRBV12-3 or TRBV12-4 and J is TRBJ2-1; no clear D. The CDR3 spans 13 residues.

The sample holds many counts of this clonotype. The chain couples TRBV6-1 to TRBJ1-2; weak D call: TRBD1 (5 bases). This CDR3 spans 17 amino acids. Germline V gene lookup returns CDR1 MNHNS and CDR2 SASEGT. The V gene lost 5 bases and the J gene lost 5 bases, with 24 bases spanning the gap. Written as DNA, the CDR3 is TGTGCCAGCAGTCCACCCTGCCGGGGGGAAGGACCTTATGGCTACACCTTC. Translating gives CASSPPCRGEGPYGYTF.

At least ten counts were recorded for this clonotype. The rearrangement uses TRBV4-1 and TRBJ1-3; 7 bases are a match to TRBD1. Trimming took 2 bases from V and 0 from J; bases not matched to a gene: 7. The CDR3 sequence is 17 residues long. CDR1 and CDR2 (germline): MGHRA, YSYEKL. CDR3 protein: CASSQSDRLSSGNTIYF. CDR3 nucleotide sequence: TGCGCCAGCAGCCAATCGGACAGGCTGAGCTCTGGAAACACCATATATTTT.

In this sample, this clonotype turned up many times. This chain connects TRBV5-1 to TRBJ1-2; D ambiguous. This CDR3 has 13 amino acids. Trimming removed 0 bases at V and 1 base at J, with 4 bases between. Germline loops: CDR1 SGHRS, CDR2 YFSETQ. The CDR3 is CASSLDFNYGYTF. In DNA, the CDR3 is TGCGCCAGCAGCTTGGACTTTAACTATGGCTACACCTTC.

This clonotype was recorded many times. The gene calls are TRBV30 and TRBJ1-1; no firm D call. This CDR3 comprises 13 residues. Germline values: CDR1 GTSNPN, CDR2 SVGIG (reference sequence). Trimming stripped 4 bases from V and 1 base from J, with 10 bases between. The CDR3 region is CAWIGLANTEAFF. The CDR3 nucleotides are TGTGCCTGGATCGGGCTGGCGAACACTGAAGCTTTCTTT.

The rearrangement links TRBV5-1 to TRBJ2-7; 9 bases align to TRBD1. The V segment lost 5 bases and the J segment 5 bases; nucleotides outside the gene matches: 8. Germline lookup yields CDR1 SGHRS and CDR2 YFSETQ. The CDR3 extends over 14 amino acids. The DNA of the CDR3 is TGCGCCAGCAGTATGACAGGGGGTATCCACGAGCAGTACTTC. This translates into CASSMTGGIHEQYF.

This clonotype was seen many times. The chain employs TRBV7-2 and TRBJ2-7, with D maybe TRBD2 (6 bases). This CDR3 has 12 amino acids. V lost 9 bases to trimming and J lost 3 bases, with 12 bases between them. Germline loops: CDR1 SGHTA, CDR2 FQGNSA. DNA for the CDR3: TGTGCCAGTGAGGGAGGCTACTACGAGCAGTACTTC. Residues: CASEGGYYEQYF.

The table lists this clonotype with many counts. The V and J genes are TRBV12-3 or TRBV12-4 and TRBJ1-4, with 10 bases aligning to TRBD1. Trimming at V came to 5 bases and at J to 8 bases, leaving 5 bases not matched to a gene. The CDR3 runs 14 residues. The CDR3 region has the DNA TGTGCCAGCAGTGCGGGACAGGGGCACGAAAAACTGTTTTTT. Residues: CASSAGQGHEKLFF.

This clonotype came up a few times. The CDR3 sequence: CASSLSSGDRVYEQYF. CDR3 DNA: TGTGCCAGCAGTTTAAGTTCCGGGGACAGGGTCTACGAGCAGTACTTC. The genes are TRBV27 and TRBJ2-7; 9 bases fit TRBD1. The CDR3 length is 16 residues. The junction had 8 bases not matched to a gene; V was cut back by 2 bases and J by 3 bases. Germline CDR1 reads MNHEY; CDR2 reads SMNVEV (reference sequence).